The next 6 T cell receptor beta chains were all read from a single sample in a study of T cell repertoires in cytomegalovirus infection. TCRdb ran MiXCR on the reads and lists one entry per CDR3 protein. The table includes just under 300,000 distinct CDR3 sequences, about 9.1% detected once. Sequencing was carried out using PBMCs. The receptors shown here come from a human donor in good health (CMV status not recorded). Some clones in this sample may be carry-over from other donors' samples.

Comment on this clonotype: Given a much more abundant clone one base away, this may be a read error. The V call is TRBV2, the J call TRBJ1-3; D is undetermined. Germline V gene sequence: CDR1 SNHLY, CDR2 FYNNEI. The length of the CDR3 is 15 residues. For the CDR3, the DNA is TGTGCCAGCACGGTTGAGGACCTCTCTGCAAACACCATATATTTT. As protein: CASTVEDLSANTIYF.

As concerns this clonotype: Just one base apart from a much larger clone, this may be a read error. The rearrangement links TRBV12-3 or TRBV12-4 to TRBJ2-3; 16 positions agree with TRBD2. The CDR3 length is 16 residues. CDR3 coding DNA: TGTGCCAACAGTCCGGGACTAGCGGGGGGGGGGTTTACGCAGTATTTT. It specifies CANSPGLAGGGFTQYF.

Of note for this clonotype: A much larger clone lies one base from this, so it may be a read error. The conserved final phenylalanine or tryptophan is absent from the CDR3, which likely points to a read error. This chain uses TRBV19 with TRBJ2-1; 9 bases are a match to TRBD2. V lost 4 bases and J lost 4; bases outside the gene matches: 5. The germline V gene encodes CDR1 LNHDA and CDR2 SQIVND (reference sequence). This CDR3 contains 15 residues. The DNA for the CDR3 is TGTGCCAGTAGTAAGGAGAGCGGGGGGTACAATGAGCAGTTCCTC. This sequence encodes CASSKESGGYNEQFL.

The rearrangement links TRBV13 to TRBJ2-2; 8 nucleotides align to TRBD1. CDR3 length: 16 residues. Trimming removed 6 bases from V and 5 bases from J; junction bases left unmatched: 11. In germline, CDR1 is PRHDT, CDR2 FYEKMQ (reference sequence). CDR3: CASRPLGQVNTGELFF. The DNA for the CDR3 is TGTGCCAGCAGACCCTTGGGACAGGTGAATACCGGGGAGCTGTTTTTT.

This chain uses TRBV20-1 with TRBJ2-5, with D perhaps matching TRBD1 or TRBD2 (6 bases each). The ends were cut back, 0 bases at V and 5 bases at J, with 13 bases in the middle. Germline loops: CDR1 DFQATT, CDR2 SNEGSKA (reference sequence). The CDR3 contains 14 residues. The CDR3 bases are TGCAGTGCTAGAGATGCCCGAGGGGGGGAGACCCAGTACTTC. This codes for CSARDARGGETQYF.

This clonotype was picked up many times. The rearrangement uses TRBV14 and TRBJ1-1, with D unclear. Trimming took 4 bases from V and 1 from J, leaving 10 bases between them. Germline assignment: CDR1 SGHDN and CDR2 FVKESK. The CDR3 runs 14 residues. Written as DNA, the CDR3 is TGTGCCAGCAGCCGTCGGGGTCGGAACACTGAAGCTTTCTTT. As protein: CASSRRGRNTEAFF.